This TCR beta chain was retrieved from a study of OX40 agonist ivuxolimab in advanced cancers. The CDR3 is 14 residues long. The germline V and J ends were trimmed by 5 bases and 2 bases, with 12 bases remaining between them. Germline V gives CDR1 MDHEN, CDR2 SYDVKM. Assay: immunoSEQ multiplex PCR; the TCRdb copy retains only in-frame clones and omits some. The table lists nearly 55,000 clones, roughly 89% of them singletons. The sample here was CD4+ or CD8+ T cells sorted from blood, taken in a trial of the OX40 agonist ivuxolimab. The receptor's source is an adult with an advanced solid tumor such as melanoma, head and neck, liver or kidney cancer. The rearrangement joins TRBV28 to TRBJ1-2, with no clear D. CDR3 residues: CASSTSPGNYGYTF. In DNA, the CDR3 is TGTGCCAGCAGTACATCCCCGGGGAACTATGGCTACACCTTC.